This T cell receptor beta chain emerged from a study of siplizumab effects on memory and regulatory T cells. This CDR3 has 15 amino acids. V was trimmed by 10 bases and J by 4 bases, leaving 19 bases between them. CDR1 and CDR2 from the germline V gene are SEHNR and FQNEAQ (reference sequence). The method was immunoSEQ multiplex PCR; TCRdb's version includes in-frame clones alone and lacks a portion of them. The sample yields about 100,000 clones, approximately 94% seen once. The rearrangement joins TRBV7-9 to TRBJ2-2; tentative D call: TRBD2 (6 bases). The clonotype originates from a human donor in good health. Sample: non-Treg CD4+ T cells sorted from blood. The CDR3 DNA is TGTGCCATTCCCTGGCTGGGAGGCCCCACCGGGGAGCTGTTTTTT. It encodes CAIPWLGGPTGELFF.